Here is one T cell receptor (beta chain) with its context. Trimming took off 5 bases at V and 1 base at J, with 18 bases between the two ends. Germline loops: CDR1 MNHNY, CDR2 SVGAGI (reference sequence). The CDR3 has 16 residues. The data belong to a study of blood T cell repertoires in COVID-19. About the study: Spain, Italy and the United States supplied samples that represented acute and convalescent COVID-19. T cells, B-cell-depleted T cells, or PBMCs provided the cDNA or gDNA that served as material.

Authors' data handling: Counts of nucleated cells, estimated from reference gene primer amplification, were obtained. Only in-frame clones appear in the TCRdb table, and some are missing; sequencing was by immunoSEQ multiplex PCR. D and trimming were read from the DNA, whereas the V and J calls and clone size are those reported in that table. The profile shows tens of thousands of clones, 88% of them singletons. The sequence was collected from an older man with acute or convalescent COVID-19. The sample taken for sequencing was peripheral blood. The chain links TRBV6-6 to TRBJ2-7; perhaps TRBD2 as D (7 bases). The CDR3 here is CASSPRWGGLSYEQYF. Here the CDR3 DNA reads TGTGCCAGCAGTCCCCGGTGGGGGGGGCTTTCCTACGAGCAGTACTTC.